Below, one T cell receptor (beta chain) is given with its context. What it recognizes is unknown. CDR1 MNHEY and CDR2 SMNVEV come from the germline V gene (reference sequence). This CDR3 region has 15 residues. V lost 5 bases, J lost 3 bases, and 5 bases stayed unmatched. Data came from immunoSEQ multiplex PCR; TCRdb stores just in-frame clones and leaves some out. The table has 300,000 to 350,000 clones, less than 90% seen once. Treatment given: around 19 received Ad26.COV2.S at low or high dose, single or two shots; about 5 received placebo; per-sample allocation not given. Specimen acquisition occurred on day 63 following the initial vaccine or placebo injection. It was an adult aged 18-55 years in Boston who was the donor. This sample is part of a study of Ad26.COV2.S vaccination and SARS-CoV-2 variants. Study overall: Recipients of Ad26.COV2.S got it intramuscularly, once or twice 56 days apart.

Whole-study findings and limits: The study found higher spike-specific TCR breadth in vaccine than placebo recipients. Breadth of non-spike TCRs did not differ between vaccinees and placebo recipients.

The source was peripheral blood, collected in a trial of Ad26.COV2.S vaccine versus placebo. The receptor was derived from a person between 18 and 65 years old who received the Ad26.COV2.S COVID-19 vaccine or a placebo. The V gene is TRBV27, the J gene TRBJ2-1; 9 bases agree with TRBD2. CDR3 sequence: CASSRGRAGYNEQFF. The CDR3 nucleotides are TGTGCCAGCAGTCGCGGGAGGGCGGGCTACAATGAGCAGTTCTTC.